The T cell receptor (beta chain) under discussion was sequenced for a study of cytomegalovirus exposure and HLA in healthy donors (dated by TCRdb to 2016 to 2017). For the wider study: An earlier analysis of approximately 640 of the donors reported approximately 300 Gb of sequence data and roughly 110 million unique TCR beta sequences from about 180 million T cells. Donor age, sex, ethnicity and CMV serostatus were collected together with the repertoire data. Because of strong linkage in the cohort, roughly five DR-DQ haplotypes were treated as single units for association and clustering. To predict cytomegalovirus infection status, the study brought together high-throughput TCR immunosequencing, statistical association of individual TCRs with disease status, and machine learning. An early release that covered about 600 HLA-typed donors contained 250 to 350 gigabases of sequencing data and tens of millions of unique TCR sequences. A later analysis re-examined previously published TCR beta repertoires from 610 or so donors and added high-resolution HLA genotyping to investigate patterns of TCR occurrence. In the later analysis, no new phenotypic data were used to find candidate immune exposures; instead, reliance was placed on TCR beta sequences and their occurrence across donors. An earlier analysis of around 580 of the donors used high-throughput TCR beta sequencing to judge whether each TCR beta V gene segment behaved as functional or pseudogenic. A later genetic analysis used genome-wide SNP genotypes for 398 of the 666 donors, treating that subset as a discovery cohort. HLA typing included class I and class II loci at four-digit resolution. In addition to the first cohort of roughly 700 subjects, a separate validation cohort of 120 different subjects was used. The number of typed donors differed by locus: roughly 629-640 for A, B, C, DRB1 and DQB1; some 500 for DQA1; some 610 for DPA1; and around 450 for DPB1. The genetic ancestry cluster associated with self-reported Caucasian donors included approximately 85% of the 350 to 500 genotyped donors. The study aimed to test whether signatures of past pathogen exposure could be identified by cataloging public T cell receptors. The T cell repertoires of some 670 subjects were profiled by immunosequencing and related to cytomegalovirus serostatus. Every discovery cohort repertoire had been produced on one sequencing platform. Across approximately 420 genotyped donors of the cohort, an average of approximately 220,000 unique TCR beta nucleotide sequences per donor were sequenced, and about a sixth of those sequences were non-productive. General study outcomes and caveats: Only TCR beta chains were sequenced in this cohort, and the absence of alpha or paired-chain data limited detectable features. Because counts were too low, roughly 16 rarely observed V segments, including chromosome 9 orphons, were excluded from the earlier analysis of several hundred of the donors. Because HLA typing was missing for some donors at each locus, association tests included only the typed subset. A further reported finding was that TCR beta sequences accurately predicted the HLA-A and HLA-B alleles for most subjects in the first cohort. Compared with equally common non-associated chains, HLA-associated TCR beta chains in a later analysis were more clonally expanded and had lower generation probabilities. Several of the top co-occurrence clusters appeared to be linked to parvovirus B19, influenza, CMV and Epstein-Barr virus, according to a later analysis. Across donors, most TCR sequences were observed very rarely, whereas some public TCRs were present in many individuals. According to a later genetic analysis, donors in an Asian-associated ancestry cluster had fewer N-insertions in productive TCRs than the approximately 670-donor mean. The authors suggested that the approach could potentially be generalized to other disease states and immunological phenotypes. The classifier was reported to diagnose cytomegalovirus status with high specificity and sensitivity in both the original cohort and the validation cohort. A later genetic analysis associated a missense DCLRE1C variant with V-gene and J-gene trimming of TCR beta chains, and an independent cohort replicated the association. Broadly in line with IMGT annotations, most TCR beta V segments showed up in productive rearrangements about 87% or about 30% of the time in an earlier analysis of approximately 640 of the donors. A group of highly shared sequence variants was considered likely to be a technical artifact of the sequencing pipeline. At a false discovery rate of 0.05, a later analysis linked around 17,000 TCR beta sequences to specific HLA alleles. A later analysis found that TCR association rates varied across HLA loci, with DRB1 alleles showing the most associated TCRs and HLA-C alleles the fewest. According to a later analysis, most CMV-associated TCR beta chains appeared to be HLA-restricted, and the HLA associations seemed to be driven largely by CMV exposure. Presence/absence analyses assumed roughly uniform sequencing depth across donors, an assumption that may not hold. When HLA alleles, especially DR and DQ, strongly co-occurred, attributing TCR associations to individual alleles was difficult. Correlated functional status among segregating V segments might reflect linkage disequilibrium, but an unknown experimental factor could not be ruled out. In the study, 150 to 200 TCR beta chains were listed as associated with cytomegalovirus. The only immune exposure information available for the cohort was CMV serostatus. Some IMGT-functional V segments, including TRBV6-2 and TRBV6-3, could not be distinguished by the 87-base-pair reads and were therefore excluded. Three of the identified cytomegalovirus-associated TCR beta chains were confirmed in vitro to be specific for cytomegalovirus antigens.

With respect to this clone: Its antigen is unknown. No qualities accompany the bases; no much larger clone lies one base away.

The library was prepared using the immunoSEQ multiplex PCR assay. For the multiplex PCR, a mixture combining 60 forward primers for TCR Vbeta segments and 13 reverse primers for TCR Jbeta segments was used. The CDR3 region of rearranged TCR beta genes was amplified from genomic DNA with a multiplex PCR assay. Amplified TCR beta libraries were sequenced as 87-base-pair reads on the Illumina HiSeq System. As for the authors' bioinformatics: A later analysis tallied roughly 80 million unique TCR beta chains across the 550 to 850 repertoires, and 10 million to 11 million of those chains were shared by two or more donors. Raw reads were error-corrected and collapsed into unique sequences by a nearest-neighbor algorithm in which closely related sequences were merged to remove PCR and sequencing errors. CDR3 sequences were aligned to IMGT reference sequences to assign V, D and J gene segments. For a sequence to be retained, a match of at least six nucleotides to both a V gene segment and a J gene segment was required. Rearrangements were called productive when the CDR3 lacked stop codons and stayed in frame with V and J; all others were non-productive. Following IMGT convention, CDR3 was defined as the stretch from the second conserved V-encoded cysteine to the conserved J-encoded phenylalanine. The earlier analysis of about 610 of the donors excluded any sequence lacking an unambiguous match to a single V gene segment. An earlier analysis of 587 of the donors classified V segments as functional when productive rearrangements were above 56.7% and as segregating when the standard deviation between donors was above 5%. To diagnose cytomegalovirus status from the catalog of TCR beta chain sequences, a statistical classification framework was built. A later analysis assigned V and J genes by comparing TCR nucleotide sequences with IMGT/GENE-DB human TR gene sequences. The TCRdist pipeline was used in a later analysis to assign CDR3 sequences and most-parsimonious VDJ recombination scenarios. In a later analysis, each TCR beta chain was defined by its CDR3 amino acid sequence together with its V-gene family, and reads lacking a unique V-gene family were excluded. As a way to deal with suspected cross-contamination and a sequencing artifact, a later analysis dropped 640 or so nucleotide sequences that were highly shared and had low generation probability. In a later analysis, a clonal expansion index was calculated for each public chain from normalized within-repertoire ranks of inferred template counts. Generation probabilities in a later analysis came from a VDJ recombination model fitted to out-of-frame rearrangements, and those results were checked against IGoR. In a later analysis, TCR-TCR, TCR-HLA and TCR-CMV co-occurrence was scored with hypergeometric tests, and a repertoire-size bias correction was applied to TCR pairs. In a later analysis, false discovery rates were estimated by permuting HLA or CMV assignments 20 times. A later analysis grouped co-occurring TCRs with DBSCAN, adding TCRdist sequence similarity when clustering within HLA-allele-positive subsets. For co-occurrence clustering, repertoires with fewer than 30,000 or more than 120,000 public chains were excluded, along with about five repertoires with anomalous nucleotide sharing. As stored in TCRdb, this immuneACCESS dataset retains in-frame rearrangements with V and J assigned. A fraction of the clones does not appear; measured against another copy, unresolved V genes explain less than half of the discrepancy, and the remainder lacks a known reason. D and trimming come from the DNA, and the V and J calls and clone size come from that table. The sample records fewer than 180,000 clones, 50% to 75% of which are singletons. Approximately 6.5% of the sample comes from the top ten.

In total, approximately 690 healthy bone marrow donors made up the cohort. At the time of sampling, every cohort member was nominally healthy, though immune exposures that went unrecorded were likely present. The donor tested CMV seropositive and was one of the 289 seropositive cohort members. A peripheral blood sample was collected from each donor, and TCR beta sequencing was performed on peripheral blood mononuclear cells. The Qiagen DNeasy Blood Extraction Kit was used to extract genomic DNA from the blood cell samples. The CDR3, cysteine through phenylalanine, is 15 amino acids long. Only the CDR3 DNA is retained, 45 bases long and in frame from the first base. Germline trimming: 3 bases from V, 4 bases from J; junction bases outside gene matches: 9. Reading the germline V gene gives CDR1 SGHRS and CDR2 YFSETQ.

Sequenced: PBMCs. The receptor's source is a woman aged 55-69 years in good health and CMV-seropositive. The chain links TRBV5-1 with TRBJ1-1, with TRBD1 identical over 7 junction bases. The CDR3 sequence is CASSSNSGGGTEAFF. The DNA sequence is given as TGCGCCAGCAGCTCGAATTCAGGGGGTGGCACTGAAGCTTTCTTT.